This T cell receptor (beta chain) was sequenced for a study of beta chain features in type 1 diabetes. Across the study: Examined across all samples were around 110 million sorted cells. Study-level points and caveats: People with Type 1 diabetes carried modestly yet significantly shorter TCRB CDR3s in all four CD4+ subsets. Patients and controls would share equally any PCR tilt toward shorter templates.

TCRB transcripts that were expressed got sequenced, as all of the isolated RNA had been reverse transcribed. Using immunoSEQ multiplex PCR, the repertoire was profiled, and TCRdb retains in-frame clones only, with some absent. The sample has about 280,000 clones, approximately 16% seen once. V lost 2 bases, J lost 2 bases, and 5 bases stayed unmatched. This CDR3 comprises 14 residues. Germline V CDR1 and CDR2: GTSNPN, SVGIG (reference sequence). As regards this clone: The antigen remains undetermined.

The TCR sequence derives from a man younger than 30 with type 1 diabetes. Sequencing was done on a sample of naive CD4+ T cells from blood. The chain has TRBV30 and TRBJ1-1; 7 nucleotides match TRBD1. CDR3 in DNA: TGTGCCTGGAGTTGGGACAGCACCAACACTGAAGCTTTCTTT. Translating gives CAWSWDSTNTEAFF.